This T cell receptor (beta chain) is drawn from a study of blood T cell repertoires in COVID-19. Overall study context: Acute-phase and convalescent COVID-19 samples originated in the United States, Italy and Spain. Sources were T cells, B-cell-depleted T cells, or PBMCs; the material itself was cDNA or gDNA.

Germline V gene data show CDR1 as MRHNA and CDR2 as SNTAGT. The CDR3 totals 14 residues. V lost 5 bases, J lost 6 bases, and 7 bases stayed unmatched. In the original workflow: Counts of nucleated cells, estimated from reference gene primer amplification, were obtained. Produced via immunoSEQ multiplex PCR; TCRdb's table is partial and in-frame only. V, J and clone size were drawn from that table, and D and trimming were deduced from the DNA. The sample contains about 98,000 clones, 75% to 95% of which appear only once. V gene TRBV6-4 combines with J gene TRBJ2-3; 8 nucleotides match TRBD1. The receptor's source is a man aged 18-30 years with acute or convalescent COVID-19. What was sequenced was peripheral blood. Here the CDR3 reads CASSNGQGPDTQYF. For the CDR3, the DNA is TGTGCCAGCAGTAACGGACAGGGTCCCGATACGCAGTATTTT.